Each of the 28 T cell receptor beta chains below was sequenced from the same sample in a study of blood T cell repertoires in COVID-19. Data came from immunoSEQ multiplex PCR; TCRdb stores just in-frame clones and leaves some out. The repertoire consists of 300,000 or so clones, with over 75% occurring once and the leading ten covering 1%. Sample: peripheral blood. These receptor sequences come from a man over 45 with active or convalescent COVID-19.

In its sample, this clone was seen a few times. The chain recombines TRBV9 with TRBJ2-5; D is ambiguous. Trimming shortened V by 4 bases and J by 0 bases, and 13 bases separated the two germline ends. Germline V gene data show CDR1 as SGDLS and CDR2 as YYNGEE. The CDR3 extends over 15 amino acids. CDR3 coding DNA: TGTGCCAGCAGCCCAACCGGCAGGAACCAAGAGACCCAGTACTTC. Translated: CASSPTGRNQETQYF.

V is TRBV7-7 and J is TRBJ2-2; no clear D. The germline CDR1 and CDR2 sequences are SSHAT and FNYEAQ (reference sequence). The CDR3 length is 17 residues. Trimming cost V 2 bases and J 0 bases, with 13 bases left between them. CDR3 amino acids: CASSLNAPRTNTGELFF. In DNA form, the CDR3 reads TGTGCCAGCAGCTTAAACGCCCCCAGAACGAACACCGGGGAGCTGTTTTTT.

The genes are TRBV4-1 and TRBJ1-2; 9 bases map to TRBD1. The CDR3 loop spans 14 amino acids. The V segment lost 5 bases and the J segment 2 bases; nucleotides outside the gene matches: 3. Looked up from germline, CDR1 is MGHRA and CDR2 is YSYEKL. Written as DNA, the CDR3 is TGCGCCAGCAGCTCCGGGACAGGGAACTATGGCTACACCTTC. It yields the protein CASSSGTGNYGYTF.

The J gene is TRBJ2-2, the V gene TRBV3-1 (or the pseudogene TRBV3-2); a weak D match, TRBD1 (6 bases). The length of the CDR3 is 16 residues. Trimming removed 1 base from V and 7 bases from J, with 16 bases in between. Germline V gene sequence: CDR1 LGHDT, CDR2 YNNKEL (reference sequence). In DNA, the CDR3 is TGTGCCAGCAGCCAAGGGACCACAGGGACCCGCGGGGAGCTGTTTTTT. Its protein is CASSQGTTGTRGELFF.

The rearrangement joins TRBV11-2 to TRBJ2-1, with a weak D call TRBD2 (6 bases). This CDR3 is 16 amino acids long. Germline V CDR1 and CDR2: SGHAT, FQNNGV. V shed 1 base and J shed 3 bases, with 13 bases lying between them. CDR3 amino acids: CASSLVGDFHYNEQFF. The CDR3 DNA follows: TGTGCCAGCAGCTTAGTTGGGGACTTCCACTACAATGAGCAGTTCTTC.

This chain joins TRBV12-3 or TRBV12-4 and TRBJ2-1; 8 bases align to TRBD2. Trimming removed 1 base from V and 13 bases from J; junction bases left unmatched: 6. The CDR3 has 13 amino acids. The CDR3 spells CASSLVPGGPQFF. The CDR3 DNA sequence: TGTGCCAGCAGTTTAGTTCCGGGAGGGCCCCAGTTCTTC.

The rearrangement joins TRBV30 to TRBJ2-3, with 7 positions matching TRBD2. The CDR3 runs 16 residues. Germline V gives CDR1 GTSNPN, CDR2 SVGIG (reference sequence). J lost 2 bases, V lost 3 bases, and 11 bases had no gene match. Here the CDR3 reads CAWRLGRAGNTDTQYF. The CDR3 DNA sequence: TGTGCCTGGAGATTGGGACGAGCGGGGAACACAGATACGCAGTATTTT.

The rearrangement joins TRBV9 to TRBJ2-1, with D tentatively TRBD2 (5 bases). V was clipped by 0 bases and J by 6 bases, with 13 bases between them. The CDR3 runs 15 residues. The germline V gene has CDR1 SGDLS and CDR2 YYNGEE. The CDR3: CASSVAAGLSNEQFF. CDR3 coding DNA: TGTGCCAGCAGCGTAGCGGCGGGTTTAAGCAATGAGCAGTTCTTC. Full variable domain (missing parts from reference TRBV9 and TRBJ2-1): DSGVTQTPKHLITATGQRVTLRCSPRSGDLSVYWYQQSLDQGLQFLIQYYNGEERAKGNILERFSAQQFPDLHSELNLSSLELGDSALYFCASSVAAGLSNEQFFGPGTRLTVL.

The chain links TRBV6-5 to TRBJ1-3, with 8 bases matching TRBD1. V was pared by 6 bases and J by 8 bases, with 9 bases of the junction left unmatched. Germline CDR1 and CDR2: MNHEY and SVGAGI. The CDR3 length is 14 residues. CDR3 sequence (DNA): TGTGCCAGCAGACCGGACAGGGATAAGGACACCATATATTTT. Translation: CASRPDRDKDTIYF.

This chain connects TRBV3-1 (or the pseudogene TRBV3-2) to TRBJ2-7, with 11 bases fitting TRBD2. Germline V CDR1 and CDR2: LGHDT, YNNKEL (reference sequence). The CDR3 has 15 amino acids. Unmatched junction bases numbered 6, after V lost 4 bases and J lost 4 bases. The CDR3, as DNA: TGTGCCAGCAGCCCTATAGCGGGGGGGCAATACGAGCAGTACTTC. Encoded protein: CASSPIAGGQYEQYF.

This clone came up once. J is TRBJ1-3 and V is TRBV5-1; D is uncertain. V lost 2 bases and J lost 7, with 13 bases in between. The CDR3 runs to 14 residues. Per germline, CDR1 SGHRS and CDR2 YFSETQ. In nucleotides, the CDR3 is TGCGCCAGCAGCTTTAACGGGGTAGCGAACACCATATATTTT. It is translated as CASSFNGVANTIYF.

The J gene is TRBJ1-4, the V gene TRBV30; D is perhaps TRBD1 (6 bases). V lost 5 bases and J lost 8, with 21 bases in between. The germline gives CDR1 GTSNPN, CDR2 SVGIG (reference sequence). This CDR3 spans 15 amino acids. The CDR3 nucleotides are TGTGCCTGGGACTATCGACGGGGGGCGCGGGAAAAACTGTTTTTT. Translation gives CAWDYRRGAREKLFF.

With respect to this clone: The sample contains more than one DNA sequence encoding this CDR3. The chain is built from TRBV6-5 and TRBJ1-5, with 9 bases fitting TRBD1. The germline V gene encodes CDR1 MNHEY and CDR2 SVGAGI. V was clipped by 6 bases and J by 7 bases; unmatched bases: 7. This CDR3 region has 14 residues. In DNA form, the CDR3 reads TGTGCCAGCAGCTTACAGGGGGCGGAACAGCCCCAGCATTTT. Translation gives CASSLQGAEQPQHF.

The chain joins TRBV11-2 to TRBJ2-2; D uncertain. V lost 0 bases, J lost 4 bases, and 9 bases lay in between. Germline assignment: CDR1 SGHAT and CDR2 FQNNGV. The CDR3 length is 15 residues. The DNA for the CDR3 is TGTGCCAGCAGCTTAGATTTTCCAATCACCGGGGAGCTGTTTTTT. As protein: CASSLDFPITGELFF.

V is TRBV6-5 and J is TRBJ1-3; D gene ambiguous. This CDR3 region has 16 residues. The ends were cut back, 0 bases at V and 0 bases at J, with 9 bases in the middle. Germline V CDR1 and CDR2: MNHEY, SVGAGI. CDR3 bases: TGTGCCAGCAGTTACTCCCCGATTAGCTCTGGAAACACCATATATTTT. Its translation is CASSYSPISSGNTIYF.

The rearrangement uses TRBV12-5 and TRBJ2-1, with a tentative D call TRBD2 (6 bases). The V and J ends lost 5 bases and 0 bases respectively, with 11 bases between them. Looked up from germline, CDR1 is LGHNT and CDR2 is FRNRAP. The CDR3 sequence is 15 residues long. The CDR3 nucleotides are TGTGCTAGTGGTACGGGAGTCAGCTCCTACAATGAGCAGTTCTTC. It is translated as CASGTGVSSYNEQFF.

This chain uses TRBV28 with TRBJ2-5; 7 nucleotides match TRBD1. The CDR3 length is 15 residues. Losses at the gene ends were 3 bases for V and 3 bases for J; bases not matched to a gene: 7. CDR1 is MDHEN and CDR2 is SYDVKM in the germline V gene. CDR3 coding DNA: TGTGCCAGCAGTTTGTATAGACAGGGAGAAGAGACCCAGTACTTC. It yields the protein CASSLYRQGEETQYF.

The chain is built from TRBV5-1 and TRBJ2-5; 10 nucleotides line up with TRBD2. V was clipped by 7 bases and J by 5 bases; unmatched bases: 5. Per germline, CDR1 SGHRS and CDR2 YFSETQ. The CDR3 loop spans 13 amino acids. CDR3 coding DNA: TGCGCCAGCCTAGCGGGAGACGGGGAGACCCAGTACTTC. Translated, it gives CASLAGDGETQYF.

This clone has just one count. J is TRBJ1-6 and V is TRBV2, with D possibly matching TRBD1 (6 bases). Germline lookup yields CDR1 SNHLY and CDR2 FYNNEI. The CDR3 covers 15 residues. The V end lost 5 bases, the J end lost 1 base, and 9 bases lay between the germline ends. The CDR3 sequence is CASSKQGSYNSPLHF. The CDR3 coding sequence is TGTGCCAGCAGTAAGCAGGGGTCCTATAATTCACCCCTCCACTTT.

The chain has TRBV6-5 and TRBJ2-5, with a weak D call TRBD2 (5 bases). Germline V gene sequence: CDR1 MNHEY, CDR2 SVGAGI. The CDR3 consists of 13 residues. The CDR3 coding sequence is TGTGCAGGAGGACTTACACTTAGGGAGACCCAGTACTTC. Its protein is CAGGLTLRETQYF.

The chain employs TRBV13 and TRBJ2-2, with D perhaps TRBD2 (6 bases). Trimming shortened V by 6 bases and J by 3 bases, and 14 bases separated the two germline ends. Germline loops: CDR1 PRHDT, CDR2 FYEKMQ (reference sequence). The CDR3 sequence is 15 residues long. DNA of the CDR3: TGTGCCAGCAGTCGACCGGGACTTTACACCGGGGAGCTGTTTTTT. Its protein product is CASSRPGLYTGELFF.

The chain carries TRBV30 and TRBJ1-6; the D gene is possibly TRBD1 (5 bases). Between the trimmed V and J ends, which lost 0 bases and 6 bases, there was a span of 9 bases. The germline gives CDR1 GTSNPN, CDR2 SVGIG (reference sequence). The CDR3 covers 14 residues. CDR3 nucleotides: TGTGCCTGGAGTGTGGGGCGTCGTAATTCACCCCTCCACTTT. Protein product: CAWSVGRRNSPLHF. The full variable domain, completed using reference TRBV30 and TRBJ1-6, is SQTIHQWPATLVQPVGSPLSLECTVEGTSNPNLYWYRQAAGRGLQLLFYSVGIGQISSEVPQNLSASRPQDRQFILSSKKLLLSDSGFYLCAWSVGRRNSPLHFGNGTRLTVT.

The rearrangement links TRBV5-4 to TRBJ1-2; TRBD1 matches at 7 bases. Looked up from germline, CDR1 is SGHNT and CDR2 is YYREEE (reference sequence). V shed 4 bases and J 3 bases; nucleotides not matched to a gene: 6. This CDR3 is 14 amino acids long. CDR3 in amino acids: CASSTGQVDYGYTF. The CDR3 bases are TGTGCCAGCAGCACCGGACAGGTTGACTATGGCTACACCTTC. Looking up the rest from reference TRBV5-4 and TRBJ1-2 gives the full variable domain: ETGVTQSPTHLIKTRGQQVTLRCSSQSGHNTVSWYQQALGQGPQFIFQYYREEENGRGNFPPRFSGLQFPNYSSELNVNALELDDSALYLCASSTGQVDYGYTFGSGTRLTVV.

The rearrangement links TRBV5-1 to TRBJ2-1; possibly TRBD1 for D (6 bases). The CDR3 covers 15 residues. The V and J ends lost 1 base and 0 bases respectively, with 8 bases between them. Germline V gene lookup returns CDR1 SGHRS and CDR2 YFSETQ. CDR3 sequence reads: CASSLLGGSYNEQFF. CDR3 in DNA: TGCGCCAGCAGCTTGTTAGGGGGCTCCTACAATGAGCAGTTCTTC. Using reference TRBV5-1 and TRBJ2-1 for the parts outside the CDR3, the full variable domain is KAGVTQTPRYLIKTRGQQVTLSCSPISGHRSVSWYQQTPGQGLQFLFEYFSETQRNKGNFPGRFSGRQFSNSRSEMNVSTLELGDSALYLCASSLLGGSYNEQFFGPGTRLTVL.

This chain links TRBV11-2 with TRBJ2-1, with D perhaps matching TRBD1 (6 bases). Trimming took off 5 bases at V and 4 bases at J, with 12 bases between the two ends. CDR1 is SGHAT and CDR2 is FQNNGV in the germline V gene. The CDR3 has 14 amino acids. The CDR3 coding sequence is TGTGCCAGCAGCCAGGGGACGGAATACAATGAGCAGTTCTTC. It yields the protein CASSQGTEYNEQFF.

The gene calls are TRBV3-1 (or the pseudogene TRBV3-2) and TRBJ2-7; 9 nucleotides align to TRBD1. Per germline, CDR1 LGHDT and CDR2 YNNKEL (reference sequence). The trim removed 4 bases at V and 7 bases at J, leaving 14 bases unmatched. The CDR3 sequence is 16 residues long. In DNA form, the CDR3 reads TGTGCCAGCAGCCTACTTCTTCGGGACAGGGCCAGGGAGCAGTACTTC. Protein product: CASSLLLRDRAREQYF.

The chain links TRBV7-3 to TRBJ2-2; no clear D gene. This CDR3 spans 14 amino acids. In germline, CDR1 is SGHTA, CDR2 FQGTGA. The V and J ends lost 0 bases and 8 bases respectively, with 10 bases between them. The CDR3 reads CASSLTAATGELFF. CDR3 sequence (DNA): TGTGCCAGCAGCTTAACGGCCGCGACAGGGGAGCTGTTTTTT.

The rearrangement uses TRBV29-1 and TRBJ2-1, with D uncertain. The CDR3 spans 12 residues. V dropped 4 bases and J dropped 6 bases, with 10 bases sitting between them. Looked up from germline, CDR1 is SQVTM and CDR2 is ANQGSEA. CDR3 sequence: CSVAAGGNEQFF. The CDR3 DNA sequence: TGCAGCGTTGCCGCCGGCGGCAATGAGCAGTTCTTC.